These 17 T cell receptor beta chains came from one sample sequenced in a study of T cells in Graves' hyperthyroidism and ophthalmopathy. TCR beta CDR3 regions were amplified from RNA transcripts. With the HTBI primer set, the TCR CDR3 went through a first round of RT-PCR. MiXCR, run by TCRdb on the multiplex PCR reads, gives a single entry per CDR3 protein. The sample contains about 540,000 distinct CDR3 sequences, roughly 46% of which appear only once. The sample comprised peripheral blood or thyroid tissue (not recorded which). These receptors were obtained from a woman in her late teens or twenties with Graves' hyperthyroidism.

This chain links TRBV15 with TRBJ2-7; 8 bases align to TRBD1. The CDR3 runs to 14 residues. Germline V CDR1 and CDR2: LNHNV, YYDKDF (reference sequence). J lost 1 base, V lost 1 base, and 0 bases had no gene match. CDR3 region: CATSRGTGSYEQYF. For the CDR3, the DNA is TGTGCCACCAGCAGAGGGACAGGGTCCTACGAGCAGTACTTC.

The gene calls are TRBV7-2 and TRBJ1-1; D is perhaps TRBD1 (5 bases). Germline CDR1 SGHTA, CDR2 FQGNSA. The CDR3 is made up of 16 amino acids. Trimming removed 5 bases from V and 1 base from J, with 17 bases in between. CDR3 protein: CASSQMRGSGNTEAFF. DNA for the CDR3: TGTGCCAGCAGCCAAATGAGGGGTTCGGGGAACACTGAAGCTTTCTTT.

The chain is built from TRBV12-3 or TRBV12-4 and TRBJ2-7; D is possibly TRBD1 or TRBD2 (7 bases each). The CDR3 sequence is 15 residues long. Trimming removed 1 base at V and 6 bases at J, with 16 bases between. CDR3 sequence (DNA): TGTGCCAGCAGTTTAGGACAGGGACTACTACGCGAGCAGTACTTC. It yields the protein CASSLGQGLLREQYF.

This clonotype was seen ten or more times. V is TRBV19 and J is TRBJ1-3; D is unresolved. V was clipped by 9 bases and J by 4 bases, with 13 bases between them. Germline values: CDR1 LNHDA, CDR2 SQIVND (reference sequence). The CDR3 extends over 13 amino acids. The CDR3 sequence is CASSRPGGNTIYF. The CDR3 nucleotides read TGTGCCAGCTCTCGACCGGGAGGAAACACCATATATTTT. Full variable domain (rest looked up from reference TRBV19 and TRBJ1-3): DGGITQSPKYLFRKEGQNVTLSCEQNLNHDAMYWYRQDPGQGLRLIYYSQIVNDFQKGDIAEGYSVSREKKESFPLTVTSAQKNPTAFYLCASSRPGGNTIYFGEGSWLTVV.

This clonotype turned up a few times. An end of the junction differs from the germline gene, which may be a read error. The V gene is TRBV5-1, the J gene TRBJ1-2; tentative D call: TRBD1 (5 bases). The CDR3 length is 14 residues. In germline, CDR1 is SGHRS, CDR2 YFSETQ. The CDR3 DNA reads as TGTGCCAGCAGCGGCAGGGTATTAACCTATGGCTACACCTTC. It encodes CASSGRVLTYGYTF.

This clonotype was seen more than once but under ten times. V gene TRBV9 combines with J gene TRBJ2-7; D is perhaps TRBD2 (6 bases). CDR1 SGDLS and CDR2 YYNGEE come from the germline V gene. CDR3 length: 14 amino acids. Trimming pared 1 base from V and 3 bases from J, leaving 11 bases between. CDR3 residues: CASSVRDSGYEQYF. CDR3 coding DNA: TGTGCCAGCAGCGTACGGGATAGCGGCTACGAGCAGTACTTC.

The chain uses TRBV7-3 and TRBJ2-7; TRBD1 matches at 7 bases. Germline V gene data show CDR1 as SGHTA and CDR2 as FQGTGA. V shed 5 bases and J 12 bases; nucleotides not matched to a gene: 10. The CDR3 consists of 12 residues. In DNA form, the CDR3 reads TGTGCCAGCAGCCCTGACAGGGCCTCGGGGTACTTC. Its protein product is CASSPDRASGYF. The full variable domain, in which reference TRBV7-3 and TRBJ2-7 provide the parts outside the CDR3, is GAGVSQTPSNKVTEKGKYVELRCDPISGHTALYWYRQSLGQGPEFLIYFQGTGAADDSGLPNDRFFAVRPEGSVSTLKIQRTERGDSAVYLCASSPDRASGYFGPGTRLTVT.

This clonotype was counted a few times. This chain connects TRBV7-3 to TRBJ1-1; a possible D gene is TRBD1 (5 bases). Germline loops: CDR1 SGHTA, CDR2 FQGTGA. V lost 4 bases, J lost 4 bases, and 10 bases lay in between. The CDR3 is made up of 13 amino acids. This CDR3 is CASSSSGTTEAFF. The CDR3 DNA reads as TGTGCCAGCAGCTCATCAGGGACCACTGAAGCTTTCTTT.

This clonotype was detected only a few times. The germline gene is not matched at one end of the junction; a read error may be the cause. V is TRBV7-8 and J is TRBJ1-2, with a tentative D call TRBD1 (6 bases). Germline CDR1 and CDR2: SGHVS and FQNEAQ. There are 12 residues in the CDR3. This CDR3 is CASSFRGSGYTF. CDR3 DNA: TGCGCCAGCAGCTTCAGGGGTAGTGGCTACACCTTC.

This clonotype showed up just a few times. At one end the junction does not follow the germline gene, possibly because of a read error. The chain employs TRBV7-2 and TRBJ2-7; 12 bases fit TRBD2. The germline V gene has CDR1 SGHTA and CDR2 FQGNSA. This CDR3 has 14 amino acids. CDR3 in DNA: TGCGCCAGCAGCCAGACTAGCGGGAGCCACGAGCAGTACTTC. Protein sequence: CASSQTSGSHEQYF.

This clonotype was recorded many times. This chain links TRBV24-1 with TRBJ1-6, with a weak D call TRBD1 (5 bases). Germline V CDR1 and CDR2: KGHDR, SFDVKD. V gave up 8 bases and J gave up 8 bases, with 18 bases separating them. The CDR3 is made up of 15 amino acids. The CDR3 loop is CATNTRAGDDSPLHF. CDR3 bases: TGTGCCACCAATACCCGCGCCGGGGACGATTCACCCCTCCACTTT.

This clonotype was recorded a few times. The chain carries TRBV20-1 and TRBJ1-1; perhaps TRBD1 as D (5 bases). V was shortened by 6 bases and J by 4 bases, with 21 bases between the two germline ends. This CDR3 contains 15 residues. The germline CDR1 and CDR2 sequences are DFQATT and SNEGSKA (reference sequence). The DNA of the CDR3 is TGCAGTGCGGGGGAGCAGGGAAGGTGGACCACTGAAGCTTTCTTT. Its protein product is CSAGEQGRWTTEAFF.

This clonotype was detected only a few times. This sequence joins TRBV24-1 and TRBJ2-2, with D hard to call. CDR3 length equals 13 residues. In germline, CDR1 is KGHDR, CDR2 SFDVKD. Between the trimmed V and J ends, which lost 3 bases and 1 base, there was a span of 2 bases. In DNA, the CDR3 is TGTGCCACCAGTGATGAGAACACCGGGGAGCTGTTTTTT. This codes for CATSDENTGELFF.

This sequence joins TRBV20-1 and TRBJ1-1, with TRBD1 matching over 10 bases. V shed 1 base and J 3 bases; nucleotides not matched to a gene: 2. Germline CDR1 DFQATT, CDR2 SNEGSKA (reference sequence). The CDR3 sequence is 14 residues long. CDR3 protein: CSARGGTGDTEAFF. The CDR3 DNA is TGCAGTGCTAGAGGCGGGACAGGGGACACTGAAGCTTTCTTT.

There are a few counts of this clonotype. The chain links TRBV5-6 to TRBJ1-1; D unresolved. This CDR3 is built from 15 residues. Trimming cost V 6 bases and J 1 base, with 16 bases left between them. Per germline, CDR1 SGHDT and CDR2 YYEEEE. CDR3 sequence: CASTVLRAANTEAFF. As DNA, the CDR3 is TGTGCCAGCACCGTACTTCGGGCAGCGAACACTGAAGCTTTCTTT. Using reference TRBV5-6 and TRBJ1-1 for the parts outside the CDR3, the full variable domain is DAGVTQSPTHLIKTRGQQVTLRCSPKSGHDTVSWYQQALGQGPQFIFQYYEEEERQRGNFPDRFSGHQFPNYSSELNVNALLLGDSALYLCASTVLRAANTEAFFGQGTRLTVV.

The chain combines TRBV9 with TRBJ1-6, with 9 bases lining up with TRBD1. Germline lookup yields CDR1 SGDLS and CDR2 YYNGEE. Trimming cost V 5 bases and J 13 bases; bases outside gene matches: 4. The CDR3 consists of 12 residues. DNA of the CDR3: TGTGCCAGCAGGGGGACAGGGCAGCCCCTCCACTTT. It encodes CASRGTGQPLHF.

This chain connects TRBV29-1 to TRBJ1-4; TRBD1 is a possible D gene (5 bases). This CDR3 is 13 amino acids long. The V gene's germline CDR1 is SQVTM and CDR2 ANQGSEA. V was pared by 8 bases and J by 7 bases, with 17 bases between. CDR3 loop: CSPDLTGVEKLFF. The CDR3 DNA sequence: TGCAGCCCAGACCTGACGGGGGTTGAAAAACTGTTTTTT.